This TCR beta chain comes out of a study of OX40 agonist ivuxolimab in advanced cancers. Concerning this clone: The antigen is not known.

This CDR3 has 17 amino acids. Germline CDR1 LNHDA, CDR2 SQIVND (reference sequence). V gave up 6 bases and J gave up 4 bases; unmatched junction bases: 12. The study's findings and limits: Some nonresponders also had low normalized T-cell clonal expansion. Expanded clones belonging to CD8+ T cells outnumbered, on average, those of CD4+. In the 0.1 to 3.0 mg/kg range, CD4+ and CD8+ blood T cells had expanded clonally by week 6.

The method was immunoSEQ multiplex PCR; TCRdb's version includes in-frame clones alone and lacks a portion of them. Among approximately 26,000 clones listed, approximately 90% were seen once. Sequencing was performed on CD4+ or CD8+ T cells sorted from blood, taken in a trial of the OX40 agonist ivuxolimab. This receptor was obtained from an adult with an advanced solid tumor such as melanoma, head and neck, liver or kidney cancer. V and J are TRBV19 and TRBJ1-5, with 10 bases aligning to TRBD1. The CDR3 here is CASRRTGGVARNQPQHF. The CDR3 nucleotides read TGTGCCAGTAGGCGGACAGGGGGGGTCGCGCGAAATCAGCCCCAGCATTTT.